A single sample gave rise to the 32 T cell receptor beta chains below, sequenced in a study of identical twins. TCRdb fed the 5' RACE reads into MiXCR, producing one record per CDR3 protein. Of 600,000 to 700,000 distinct CDR3 sequences listed, around 21% are singletons. The data also belong to a second study, concerning T cells expressing NK-cell markers.

Sequencing input: PBMCs. Receptor source: a young woman in good health.

This clonotype came up many times. The rearrangement links TRBV12-3 or TRBV12-4 to TRBJ1-2; D is ambiguous. Trimming pared 2 bases from V and 10 bases from J, leaving 8 bases between. The CDR3 is 11 amino acids. The CDR3 DNA reads TGTGCCAGCAGTTTAATGGGTCCCTACACCTTC. It is translated as CASSLMGPYTF.

This clonotype was seen a handful of times. This chain connects TRBV20-1 to TRBJ2-1, with D maybe TRBD2 (7 bases). The V end lost 7 bases, the J end lost 1 base, and 17 bases lay between the germline ends. The length of the CDR3 is 15 residues. Germline loops: CDR1 DFQATT, CDR2 SNEGSKA (reference sequence). CDR3 DNA sequence: TGCAGTGTCGAGGGGGGGGGACCATCCTACAATGAGCAGTTCTTC. It specifies CSVEGGGPSYNEQFF.

This clonotype was recorded a few times. This chain joins TRBV4-3 and TRBJ2-2, with TRBD2 matching over 10 bases. Germline CDR1 LGHNA, CDR2 YSLEER. Trimming removed 2 bases from V and 4 bases from J; junction bases left unmatched: 4. CDR3 size: 16 residues. CDR3 sequence (DNA): TGCGCCAGCAGCCAATCTAGCGGGAGAGGCACCGGGGAGCTGTTTTTT. Its translation: CASSQSSGRGTGELFF.

The V call is TRBV20-1, the J call TRBJ2-3; unclear D gene. V lost 7 bases to trimming and J lost 0 bases, with 14 bases between them. The CDR3 contains 14 residues. Per germline, CDR1 DFQATT and CDR2 SNEGSKA (reference sequence). CDR3 sequence reads: CSGRWGTSTDTQYF. The CDR3 nucleotides are TGCAGTGGCAGGTGGGGAACTAGCACAGATACGCAGTATTTT.

This chain connects TRBV7-2 to TRBJ2-2, with D uncertain. The CDR3 totals 13 residues. Between the trimmed V and J ends, which lost 2 bases and 6 bases, there was a span of 7 bases. From germline, CDR1 is SGHTA and CDR2 FQGNSA. The CDR3 region is CASSLKFPGELFF. CDR3 sequence (DNA): TGTGCCAGCAGCTTAAAGTTCCCCGGGGAGCTGTTTTTT. Based on the CDR3 plus reference TRBV7-2 and TRBJ2-2, the full variable domain is GAGVSQSPSNKVTEKGKDVELRCDPISGHTALYWYRQSLGQGLEFLIYFQGNSAPDKSGLPSDRFSAERTGGSVSTLTIQRTQQEDSAVYLCASSLKFPGELFFGEGSRLTVL.

In its sample, this clonotype was seen many times. This chain links TRBV7-9 with TRBJ1-3; no firm D call. Per the germline V gene, CDR1 is SEHNR and CDR2 is FQNEAQ (reference sequence). The CDR3 extends over 14 amino acids. The V and J ends lost 8 bases and 0 bases respectively, with 11 bases between them. In nucleotides, the CDR3 is TGTGCCAGCTCACCGGGTAACTCTGGAAACACCATATATTTT. It specifies CASSPGNSGNTIYF.

The sample holds a few counts of this clonotype. The V gene is TRBV20-1, the J gene TRBJ2-5; 7 nucleotides line up with TRBD1. CDR1 and CDR2 from the germline V gene are DFQATT and SNEGSKA (reference sequence). V trimming: 0 bases; J trimming: 5 bases; junction bases outside the gene matches: 6. This CDR3 region has 14 residues. In nucleotides, the CDR3 is TGCAGTGCTAGAGAAGGCAGGGGGATGGAGACCCAGTACTTC. This encodes CSAREGRGMETQYF.

This chain links TRBV7-3 with TRBJ2-3; 15 bases line up with TRBD2. Germline V gene lookup returns CDR1 SGHTA and CDR2 FQGTGA. The ends lost 5 bases at V and 3 bases at J; junction bases unmatched: 9. The CDR3 has 18 residues. As DNA, the CDR3 is TGTGCCAGCAGCCCCAAGGGACTAGCGGGGGGTGAAACAGATACGCAGTATTTT. Translating gives CASSPKGLAGGETDTQYF.

This clonotype was seen at least ten times. The chain couples TRBV20-1 to TRBJ2-1, with a possible D match to TRBD2 (7 bases). The CDR3 is 17 amino acids. V was clipped by 1 base and J by 9 bases, with 25 bases between them. Germline CDR1 reads DFQATT; CDR2 reads SNEGSKA (reference sequence). The CDR3 loop is CSARAPHAASGGGEQFF. The CDR3 nucleotides read TGCAGTGCTAGAGCCCCCCATGCAGCTAGCGGAGGGGGTGAGCAGTTCTTC.

This clonotype came up a few times. CDR3 in DNA: TGTGCCAGCAGCCCCATCGGGACTCAGGGGACAGATACGCAGTATTTT. Translated: CASSPIGTQGTDTQYF. The V gene is TRBV11-1, the J gene TRBJ2-3; D tentatively fits TRBD1 or TRBD2 (6 bases each). V lost 5 bases and J lost 3, with 18 bases in between. The germline CDR1 and CDR2 sequences are SGHAT and FQDESV (reference sequence). The CDR3 spans 16 residues.

This clonotype came up a few times. The chain combines TRBV7-9 with TRBJ2-7; a weak D match, TRBD1 (6 bases). This CDR3 has 14 residues. Trimming cost V 3 bases and J 5 bases, with 14 bases left between them. Germline V gives CDR1 SEHNR, CDR2 FQNEAQ (reference sequence). The DNA for the CDR3 is TGTGCCAGCAGCTTCAAACAGGGCCCAAACGAGCAGTACTTC. This translates into CASSFKQGPNEQYF.

This clonotype has only a few counts. The V gene is TRBV5-5, the J gene TRBJ2-3, with D uncertain. Germline assignment: CDR1 SGHKS and CDR2 YYEKEE (reference sequence). The CDR3 sequence is 14 residues long. Trimming cost V 2 bases and J 2 bases, with 9 bases left between them. As DNA, the CDR3 is TGTGCCAGCAGCTTTGTAAGTTACACAGATACGCAGTATTTT. It specifies CASSFVSYTDTQYF.

This chain links TRBV15 with TRBJ2-1; 13 nucleotides line up with TRBD2. V was pared by 6 bases and J by 0 bases, with 11 bases of the junction left unmatched. This CDR3 has 19 amino acids. Germline-derived CDR1 and CDR2 are LNHNV and YYDKDF (reference sequence). The CDR3: CATSPLGLAGDFSYNEQFF. CDR3 DNA sequence: TGTGCCACCAGTCCCCTAGGACTAGCGGGGGACTTCTCCTACAATGAGCAGTTCTTC.

The chain is built from TRBV4-2 and TRBJ2-7; D call uncertain. Germline V gene lookup returns CDR1 LGHNA and CDR2 YNFKEQ. The CDR3 is 12 residues long. V was shortened by 5 bases and J by 6 bases, with 11 bases between the two germline ends. The DNA for the CDR3 is TGTGCCAGCAGCTCCGTGGCAGCCGAGCAGTACTTC. This sequence encodes CASSSVAAEQYF.

The gene calls are TRBV9 and TRBJ2-3, with D perhaps being TRBD1 or TRBD2 (6 bases each). The CDR3 contains 15 residues. The V and J ends lost 0 bases and 4 bases respectively, with 12 bases between them. Germline-derived CDR1 and CDR2 are SGDLS and YYNGEE. The chain's CDR3 is CASSVVGGGADTQYF. In nucleotides, the CDR3 is TGTGCCAGCAGCGTAGTGGGGGGCGGAGCAGATACGCAGTATTTT. Supplemented by reference TRBV9 and TRBJ2-3, the full variable domain reads DSGVTQTPKHLITATGQRVTLRCSPRSGDLSVYWYQQSLDQGLQFLIQYYNGEERAKGNILERFSAQQFPDLHSELNLSSLELGDSALYFCASSVVGGGADTQYFGPGTRLTVL.

Notes on this clonotype: The junction and the germline gene differ at one end; a read error may be behind it. V and J are TRBV9 and TRBJ2-5, with D maybe TRBD2 (6 bases). Germline CDR1 is SGDLS and CDR2 is YYNGEE. This CDR3 region has 16 residues. This CDR3 is CASSVRFGGYEETKYF. As DNA, the CDR3 is TGTGCCAGCAGTGTAAGGTTCGGGGGATACGAAGAGACCAAGTACTTC.

This clonotype was found a few times. The CDR3 spells CASSTQAHQPQHF. CDR3 nucleotide sequence: TGTGCCAGCTCAACTCAGGCGCATCAGCCCCAGCATTTT. This chain joins TRBV18 and TRBJ1-5, with D uncertain. The V and J ends lost 5 bases and 5 bases respectively, with 10 bases between them. Germline CDR1 reads KGHSH; CDR2 reads LQKENI. The CDR3 loop spans 13 amino acids.

This clonotype has a count of ten or more. This sequence joins TRBV7-3 and TRBJ2-1; unclear D gene. The germline CDR1 and CDR2 sequences are SGHTA and FQGTGA. V dropped 5 bases and J dropped 4 bases, with 6 bases sitting between them. CDR3 length: 12 amino acids. The CDR3 region is CASSQNYNEQFF. CDR3 nucleotides: TGTGCCAGCAGCCAAAATTACAATGAGCAGTTCTTC.

This chain uses TRBV15 with TRBJ2-1; TRBD2 might be the D (5 bases). The CDR3 length is 12 residues. The ends were cut back, 1 base at V and 10 bases at J, with 8 bases in the middle. Germline loops: CDR1 LNHNV, CDR2 YYDKDF (reference sequence). The CDR3 nucleotides read TGTGCCACCAGCAGAGGATGGGAGGAGCAGTTCTTC. This gives the protein CATSRGWEEQFF.

This clonotype was counted between two and nine times. The chain combines TRBV15 with TRBJ2-3; D possibly corresponds to TRBD2 (7 bases). Germline V gene data show CDR1 as LNHNV and CDR2 as YYDKDF (reference sequence). With 5 bases removed from V and 1 base from J, the gap between germline ends came to 19 bases. The CDR3 contains 17 residues. CDR3 protein: CATSRRRGGGGTDTQYF. Written as DNA, the CDR3 is TGTGCCACCAGCCGCCGGCGGGGAGGGGGGGGCACAGATACGCAGTATTTT.

Only a few counts were recorded for this clonotype. The chain recombines TRBV3-1 with TRBJ1-1; unclear D gene. V lost 0 bases and J 12 bases, leaving 11 bases between the germline ends. The CDR3 consists of 12 residues. Germline V gene data show CDR1 as LGHDT and CDR2 as YNNKEL (reference sequence). CDR3 region: CASSQDREWTFF. CDR3 sequence (DNA): TGTGCCAGCAGCCAAGATAGGGAGTGGACTTTCTTT. The full variable domain, completed using reference TRBV3-1 and TRBJ1-1, is DTAVSQTPKYLVTQMGNDKSIKCEQNLGHDTMYWYKQDSKKFLKIMFSYNNKELIINETVPNRFSPKSPDKAHLNLHINSLELGDSAVYFCASSQDREWTFFGQGTRLTVV.

The chain employs TRBV28 and TRBJ2-7; 7 positions agree with TRBD2. Germline-derived CDR1 and CDR2 are MDHEN and SYDVKM. This CDR3 has 16 amino acids. Unmatched junction bases numbered 13, after V lost 5 bases and J lost 3 bases. This CDR3 reads CASSPIPGLSLYEQYF. The DNA of the CDR3 is TGTGCCAGCAGTCCTATCCCGGGACTATCCCTCTACGAGCAGTACTTC. The whole variable domain, remainder taken from reference TRBV28 and TRBJ2-7, is DVKVTQSSRYLVKRTGEKVFLECVQDMDHENMFWYRQDPGLGLRLIYFSYDVKMKEKGDIPEGYSVSREKKERFSLILESASTNQTSMYLCASSPIPGLSLYEQYFGPGTRLTVT.

V gene TRBV5-6 combines with J gene TRBJ1-4; a possible D gene is TRBD1 (6 bases). Germline CDR1 reads SGHDT; CDR2 reads YYEEEE. Between the trimmed V and J ends, which lost 4 bases and 8 bases, there was a span of 12 bases. The CDR3 runs to 13 residues. The CDR3, as DNA: TGTGCCAGCAGCCCGGGACATCGGGAAAAACTGTTTTTT. It is translated as CASSPGHREKLFF.

The V call is TRBV20-1, the J call TRBJ2-3, with 10 bases identical to TRBD2. V trimming: 1 base; J trimming: 5 bases; junction bases outside the gene matches: 6. The CDR3 runs 15 residues. CDR1 is DFQATT and CDR2 is SNEGSKA in the germline V gene (reference sequence). The CDR3 DNA reads as TGCAGTGCTAGAGCACCACTAGCGGGGCGAGATACGCAGTATTTT. Translating gives CSARAPLAGRDTQYF.

This clonotype was counted only a few times. This chain connects TRBV7-3 to TRBJ2-3; no firm D call. The CDR3 has 12 amino acids. Germline CDR1 is SGHTA and CDR2 is FQGTGA. The V gene lost 8 bases and the J gene lost 5 bases, with 11 bases spanning the gap. CDR3 sequence reads: CASAQSEDTQYF. CDR3 in DNA: TGTGCCAGCGCACAGTCGGAAGATACGCAGTATTTT.

The CDR3 loop is CATATGLGDYGYTF. Here the CDR3 DNA reads TGTGCCACCGCCACAGGGCTAGGTGACTATGGCTACACCTTC. The gene calls are TRBV10-3 and TRBJ1-2; D may be TRBD1 (6 bases). From germline, CDR1 is ENHRY and CDR2 SYGVKD. Trimming removed 10 bases at V and 3 bases at J, with 18 bases between. The CDR3 is made up of 14 amino acids.

This clonotype was seen a handful of times. V gene TRBV20-1 combines with J gene TRBJ1-6; no firm D call. Trimming left V 0 bases short and J 8 bases short, with 14 bases between. The CDR3 is 15 residues long. CDR1 and CDR2 from the germline V gene are DFQATT and SNEGSKA (reference sequence). For the CDR3, the DNA is TGCAGTGCTAGAGATCCAGGCCGGGGAGATTCACCCCTCCACTTT. This gives the protein CSARDPGRGDSPLHF.

Turning to this clonotype: The germline gene is not matched at one end of the junction; a read error may be the cause. V usage is TRBV12-3 or TRBV12-4 and J usage is TRBJ1-1; D unclear. The CDR3 consists of 14 residues. The CDR3 coding sequence is TGTGCCAGCAGTTTGTGGCAGTCGAACACTGAAGCTTACTTT. It yields the protein CASSLWQSNTEAYF.

This clonotype was picked up a small number of times. The chain employs TRBV29-1 and TRBJ1-1; D perhaps matches TRBD1 (6 bases). The V gene's germline CDR1 is SQVTM and CDR2 ANQGSEA. This CDR3 has 12 residues. Trimming cost V 3 bases and J 4 bases, with 9 bases left between them. The CDR3 DNA reads TGCAGCGTTGACGAGGGGGGCACTGAAGCTTTCTTT. Translation: CSVDEGGTEAFF.

The chain carries TRBV29-1 and TRBJ2-5; D not resolved. Germline CDR1 SQVTM, CDR2 ANQGSEA. With 0 bases removed from V and 0 bases from J, the gap between germline ends came to 17 bases. The CDR3 is 17 amino acids. CDR3 bases: TGCAGCGTTGAAGATCACGAGGACGGGTGGTACCAAGAGACCCAGTACTTC. Amino acids: CSVEDHEDGWYQETQYF. The whole variable domain, filled in from reference TRBV29-1 and TRBJ2-5, reads SAVISQKPSRDICQRGTSLTIQCQVDSQVTMMFWYRQQPGQSLTLIATANQGSEATYESGFVIDKFPISRPNLTFSTLTVSNMSPEDSSIYLCSVEDHEDGWYQETQYFGPGTRLLVL.

This chain links TRBV12-3 or TRBV12-4 with TRBJ2-1; D call uncertain. The CDR3 is 11 residues long. Between the trimmed V and J ends, which lost 1 base and 10 bases, there was a span of 5 bases. The CDR3 DNA reads as TGTGCCAGCAGTTTAGAGACAGAGCAGTTCTTC. Its translation is CASSLETEQFF.

The genes are TRBV12-3 or TRBV12-4 and TRBJ2-2; 9 positions agree with TRBD2. Trimming removed 3 bases from V and 7 bases from J; junction bases left unmatched: 6. CDR3 length: 15 residues. DNA of the CDR3: TGTGCCAGCAGTTTCGCTAGCGGGAAGGACGGGGAGCTGTTTTTT. It encodes CASSFASGKDGELFF.